This TCR beta chain was profiled in a study of blood T cell repertoires in COVID-19 (dated by TCRdb to 2020 to 2022). About the study as a whole: Collaborator samples came from the United States, Italy and Spain and covered acute and convalescent phases of COVID-19. The material from the prospective study consisted of cDNA or gDNA derived from T cells, B-cell-depleted T cells, or PBMCs. Subjects who had been exposed to COVID-19, were actively infected with it, or had recovered from it provided the deeply sampled blood TCRbeta repertoires that made up the dataset. The repertoires were released in a freely available public database intended as a resource for research on the immune response to SARS-CoV-2. The samples were drawn from the first 160 participants of the ongoing ImmuneRACE study and from over a thousand subjects provided by 6 global collaborators. The sample metadata nearly always contained a de-identified subject ID, COVID-19 status, age in years and sex. Where available, HLA class I and class II types were obtained from metadata supplied by the sample provider rather than from assay-based typing. Here is what the overall study found, with its caveats: The amount of clinical and demographic metadata varied by source and participant and was provided uncurated.

TCRbeta CDR3 regions were amplified from genomic DNA using the immunoSEQ Assay, a bias-controlled multiplex PCR. The source study handled its data this way. The number of nucleated cells in each sample was estimated by amplification of reference gene primers within the assay. Sequence reads were collapsed and filtered to measure the absolute abundance of every unique TCRbeta CDR3 rearrangement. For each sample, productive Simpson clonality was calculated as the square root of Simpson's diversity index over productive rearrangements. The table comes from immuneACCESS by way of TCRdb, which keeps in-frame sequences with V and J called. Part of the clones is missing from these tables; in studies checked, under half for an unresolved V gene and the rest for unknown reasons. V and J calls and clone size follow that table, whereas D and trimming were derived from the DNA. The sample records fewer than 110,000 clones, about 89% of which are singletons. 15% to 20% of the sample is taken by the ten largest.

This clone occurred once. The antigen it binds to is not known. Per-nucleotide qualities are absent, and no much larger clonotype sits a single base away. The collaborating institutions used their own protocols to collect whole blood in K2EDTA tubes. For TCRbeta analysis, collaborators shipped samples in one of three forms: frozen whole blood, isolated PBMCs, or DNA extracted from either of those sample types. The germline V gene encodes CDR1 SQVTM and CDR2 ANQGSEA. Reading from cysteine to phenylalanine, the CDR3 counts 13 amino acids. Here the CDR3 DNA is all that survives: 39 bases in frame from base 1. V loses 6 bases of germline sequence and J loses 7 bases, and the interval between the two ends is 16 bases.

Sequencing input: peripheral blood. The rearrangement joined TRBV29-1 to TRBJ2-1, with the D gene not confidently named. This receptor was identified in a man aged 50-60 years with acute or convalescent COVID-19. CDR3 region: CSVAHSLWNEQFF. In nucleotides, the sequence is TGCAGCGTAGCCCATTCTTTATGGAATGAGCAGTTCTTC.